This record covers a single T cell receptor beta chain. Its recognized antigen is unknown. No much larger clone exists at a distance of one base, and base qualities are not known. The trim is 2 bases for V and 0 bases for J, with a gap of 10 bases between the germline ends. From the germline V gene (reference sequence), CDR1 is SGHAT and CDR2 is FQDESV. From the cysteine up to the phenylalanine, the CDR3 has a length of 15 residues. Of the read, only the CDR3 DNA is kept; its 45 bases are in frame from base 1. Whole blood was collected in K2EDTA tubes by collaborating institutions according to the institutions' own protocols. For TCRbeta analysis, collaborators shipped samples as frozen whole blood, isolated PBMCs, or DNA extracted from either of those sample types. These data come from a study of blood T cell repertoires in COVID-19 (dated by TCRdb to 2020 to 2021). Background for the entire study: Samples covering the acute and convalescent phases of COVID-19 were provided by collaborators in the United States, Italy and Spain. The material from the prospective study consisted of cDNA or gDNA derived from T cells, B-cell-depleted T cells, or PBMCs. Subjects who had been exposed to COVID-19, were actively infected with it, or had recovered from it provided the deeply sampled blood TCRbeta repertoires that made up the dataset. The repertoires were released in a freely available public database intended as a resource for research on the immune response to SARS-CoV-2. Samples were obtained from the ongoing ImmuneRACE study (first 160 participants) and from about 1,300 subjects provided by 6 global collaborators. Nearly every sample came with metadata listing a de-identified subject ID, COVID-19 status, age in years and sex. Where available, HLA class I and class II types were taken from metadata supplied by the sample provider and were not determined by assay-based typing. Study-wide findings and limitations: Clinical and demographic metadata were provided uncurated, with the amount varying by source and participant.

The immunoSEQ Assay, a bias-controlled multiplex PCR, was used to amplify TCRbeta CDR3 regions from genomic DNA. As for the authors' bioinformatics: Within the assay, amplification of reference gene primers was used to estimate how many nucleated cells each sample contained. To quantify the absolute abundance of each unique TCRbeta CDR3 rearrangement, sequence reads were collapsed and filtered. For each sample, productive Simpson clonality was calculated by taking the square root of Simpson's diversity index across productive rearrangements. In its TCRdb copy, this immuneACCESS table keeps in-frame sequences only and misses some clones. Where compared with another copy, unresolved V genes explain less than half of these, and the others have no known cause. The DNA was the basis for D and trimming; V, J and clone size are from that table. This sample gives a few hundred thousand clones in total; 87% of them show up just once. Of the sample, about 2% is held by the ten largest clones.

The sequenced sample was peripheral blood. The rearranged chain carries TRBV11-1 and TRBJ1-1; the D gene cannot be resolved reliably. The receptor was derived from a man aged 18 to 35 with active or convalescent COVID-19. CDR3 loop: CASSLTSSMNTEAFF. The nucleotide sequence is given as TGTGCCAGCAGCTTAACTAGTTCCATGAACACTGAAGCTTTCTTT.